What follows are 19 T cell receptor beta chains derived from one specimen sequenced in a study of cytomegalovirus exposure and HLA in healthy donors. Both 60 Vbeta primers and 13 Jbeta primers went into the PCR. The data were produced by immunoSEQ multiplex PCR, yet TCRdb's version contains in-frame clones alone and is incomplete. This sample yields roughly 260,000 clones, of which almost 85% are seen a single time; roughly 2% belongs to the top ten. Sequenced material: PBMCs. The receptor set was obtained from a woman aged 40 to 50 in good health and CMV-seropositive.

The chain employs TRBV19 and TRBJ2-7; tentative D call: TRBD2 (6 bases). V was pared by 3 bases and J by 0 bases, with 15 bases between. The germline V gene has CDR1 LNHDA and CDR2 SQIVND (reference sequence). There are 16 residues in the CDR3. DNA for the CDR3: TGTGCCAGTAGTATCCGTCAGGAGGGAAGCTCCTACGAGCAGTACTTC. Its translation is CASSIRQEGSSYEQYF.

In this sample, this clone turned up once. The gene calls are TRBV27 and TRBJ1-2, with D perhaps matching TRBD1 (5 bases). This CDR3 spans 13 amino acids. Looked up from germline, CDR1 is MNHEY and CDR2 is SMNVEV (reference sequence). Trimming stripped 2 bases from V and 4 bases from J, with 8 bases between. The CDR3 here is CASSLSRAYGYTF. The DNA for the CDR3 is TGTGCCAGCAGTTTAAGCAGGGCCTATGGCTACACCTTC.

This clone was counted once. The CDR3 nucleotides are TGTGCCAGCAGCCCCACAGGACCCTACGAGCAGTACTTC. Translation gives CASSPTGPYEQYF. The V and J genes are TRBV6-6 and TRBJ2-7; D perhaps matches TRBD1 (5 bases). The CDR3 runs to 13 residues. Germline V gene data show CDR1 as MNHNY and CDR2 as SVGAGI (reference sequence). The V end was cut by 6 bases, the J end by 2 bases, with 11 bases between.

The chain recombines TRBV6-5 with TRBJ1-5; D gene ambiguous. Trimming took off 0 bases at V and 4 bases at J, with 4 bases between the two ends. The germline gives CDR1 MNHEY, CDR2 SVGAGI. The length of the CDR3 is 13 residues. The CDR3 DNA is TGTGCCAGCAGTTACTCCGAGAATCAGCCCCAGCATTTT. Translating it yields CASSYSENQPQHF.

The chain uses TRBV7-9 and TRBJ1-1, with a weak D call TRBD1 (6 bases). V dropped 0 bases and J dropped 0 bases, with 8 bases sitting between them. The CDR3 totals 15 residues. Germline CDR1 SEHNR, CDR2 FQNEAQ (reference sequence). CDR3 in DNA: TGTGCCAGCAGCTTAGCCGGGACATTGAACACTGAAGCTTTCTTT. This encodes CASSLAGTLNTEAFF.

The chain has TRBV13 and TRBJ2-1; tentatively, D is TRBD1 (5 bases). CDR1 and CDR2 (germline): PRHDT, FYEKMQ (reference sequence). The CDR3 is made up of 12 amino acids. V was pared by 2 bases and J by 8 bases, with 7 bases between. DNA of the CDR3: TGTGCCAGCAGCTTAAGGGGTGATGAGCAGTTCTTC. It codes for CASSLRGDEQFF.

The chain's CDR3 is CASSPGGMEGGGEQYF. The DNA of the CDR3 is TGTGCCAGCAGCCCCGGGGGGATGGAAGGGGGAGGCGAGCAGTACTTC. The gene calls are TRBV7-3 and TRBJ2-7, with D tentatively TRBD2 (7 bases). Germline V gene data show CDR1 as SGHTA and CDR2 as FQGTGA. CDR3 length: 16 amino acids. V lost 5 bases to trimming and J lost 6 bases, with 23 bases between them.

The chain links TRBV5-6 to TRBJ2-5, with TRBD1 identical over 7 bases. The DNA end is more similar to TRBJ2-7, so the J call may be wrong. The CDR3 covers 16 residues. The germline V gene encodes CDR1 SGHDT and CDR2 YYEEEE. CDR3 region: CASSSGPGQSPYEQYF. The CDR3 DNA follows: TGTGCCAGCAGCTCTGGACCGGGACAGAGTCCCTACGAGCAGTACTTC.

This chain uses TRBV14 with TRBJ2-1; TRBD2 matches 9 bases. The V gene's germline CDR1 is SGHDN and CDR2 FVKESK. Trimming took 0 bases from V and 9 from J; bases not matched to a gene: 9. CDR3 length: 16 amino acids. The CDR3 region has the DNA TGTGCCAGCAGCCAAGATGGGGGCGGGAGGGCCGGTGAGCAGTTCTTC. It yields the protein CASSQDGGGRAGEQFF.

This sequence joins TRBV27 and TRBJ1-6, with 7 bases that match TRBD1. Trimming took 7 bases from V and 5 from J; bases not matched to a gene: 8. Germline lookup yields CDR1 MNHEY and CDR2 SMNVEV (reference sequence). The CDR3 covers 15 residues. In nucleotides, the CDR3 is TGTGCCAGCAACCCCCGGGACAGAAATAATTCACCCCTCCACTTT. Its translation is CASNPRDRNNSPLHF.

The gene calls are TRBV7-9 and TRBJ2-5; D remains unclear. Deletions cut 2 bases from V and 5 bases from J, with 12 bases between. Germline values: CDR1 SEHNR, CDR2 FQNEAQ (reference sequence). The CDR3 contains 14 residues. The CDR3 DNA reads TGTGCCAGCAGCTTACTGACTCACTTGGAGACCCAGTACTTC. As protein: CASSLLTHLETQYF. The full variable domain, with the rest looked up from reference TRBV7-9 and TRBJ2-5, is DTGVSQNPRHKITKRGQNVTFRCDPISEHNRLYWYRQTLGQGPEFLTYFQNEAQLEKSRLLSDRFSAERPKGSFSTLEIQRTEQGDSAMYLCASSLLTHLETQYFGPGTRLLVL.

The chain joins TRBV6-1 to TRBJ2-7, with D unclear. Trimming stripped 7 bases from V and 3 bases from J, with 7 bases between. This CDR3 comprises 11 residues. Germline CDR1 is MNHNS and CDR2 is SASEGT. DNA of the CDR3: TGTGCCAGCAATCGCGACTACGAGCAGTACTTC. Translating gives CASNRDYEQYF.

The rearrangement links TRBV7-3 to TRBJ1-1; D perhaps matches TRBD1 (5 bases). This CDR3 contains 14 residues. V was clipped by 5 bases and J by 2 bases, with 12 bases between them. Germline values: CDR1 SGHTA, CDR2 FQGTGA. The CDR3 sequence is CASSPAGDNTEAFF. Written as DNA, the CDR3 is TGTGCCAGCAGCCCCGCGGGGGACAACACTGAAGCTTTCTTT.

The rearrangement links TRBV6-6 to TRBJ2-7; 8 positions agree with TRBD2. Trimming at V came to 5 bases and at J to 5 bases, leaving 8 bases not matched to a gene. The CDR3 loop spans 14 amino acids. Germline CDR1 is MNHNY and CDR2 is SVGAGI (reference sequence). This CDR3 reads CASSTGGGRNEQYF. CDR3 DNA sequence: TGTGCCAGCAGTACCGGGGGGGGGCGAAACGAGCAGTACTTC.

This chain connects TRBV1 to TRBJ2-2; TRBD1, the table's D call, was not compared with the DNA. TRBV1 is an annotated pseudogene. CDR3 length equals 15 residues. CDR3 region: CTSSRTDPNTGELFF. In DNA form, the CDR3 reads TGCACCAGCTCTAGGACAGACCCGAACACCGGGGAGCTGTTTTTT.

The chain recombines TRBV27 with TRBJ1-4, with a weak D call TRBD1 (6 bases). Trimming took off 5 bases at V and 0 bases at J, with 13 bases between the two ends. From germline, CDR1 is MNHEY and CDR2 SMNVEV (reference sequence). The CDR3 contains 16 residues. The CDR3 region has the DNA TGTGCCAGCAGTCCAACAGGGATTGCAACTAATGAAAAACTGTTTTTT. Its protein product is CASSPTGIATNEKLFF. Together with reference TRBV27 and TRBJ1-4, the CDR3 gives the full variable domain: EAQVTQNPRYLITVTGKKLTVTCSQNMNHEYMSWYRQDPGLGLRQIYYSMNVEVTDKGDVPEGYKVSRKEKRNFPLILESPSPNQTSLYFCASSPTGIATNEKLFFGSGTQLSVL.

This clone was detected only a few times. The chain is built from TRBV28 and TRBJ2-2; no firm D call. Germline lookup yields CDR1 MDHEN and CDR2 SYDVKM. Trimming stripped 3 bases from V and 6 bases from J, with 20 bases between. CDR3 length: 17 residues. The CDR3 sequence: CASSLRPFSIRPGELFF. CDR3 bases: TGTGCCAGCAGTTTGAGGCCGTTCTCTATCCGTCCCGGGGAGCTGTTTTTT.

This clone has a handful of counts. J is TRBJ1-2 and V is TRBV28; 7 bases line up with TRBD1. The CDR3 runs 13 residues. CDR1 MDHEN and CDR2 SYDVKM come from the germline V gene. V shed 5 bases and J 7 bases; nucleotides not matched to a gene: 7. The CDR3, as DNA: TGTGCCAGCAGTCTCGGGACAGCGAGTGGCTACACCTTC. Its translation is CASSLGTASGYTF.

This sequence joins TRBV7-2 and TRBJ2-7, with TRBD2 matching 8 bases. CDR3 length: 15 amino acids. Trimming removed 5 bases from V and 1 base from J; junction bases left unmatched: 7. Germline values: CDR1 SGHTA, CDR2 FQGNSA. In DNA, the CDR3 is TGTGCCAGCAGCAGGCAAGCGGGAGTTTCCTACGAGCAGTACTTC. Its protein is CASSRQAGVSYEQYF.